What follows are 32 T cell receptor beta chains derived from one specimen sequenced in a study of control samples from healthy donors and cancer patients. Sequencing was performed with immunoSEQ multiplex PCR; in TCRdb, only in-frame clones are kept and a portion is missing. The table includes roughly 190,000 clones, 91% detected once. Sequenced: blood. These receptors all stem from a woman under 40 in good health.

With regard to this clone: Other DNA sequences in this specimen translate into the identical CDR3. The rearrangement joins TRBV28 to TRBJ1-1, with D possibly matching TRBD1 (5 bases). This CDR3 comprises 15 residues. Trimming pared 4 bases from V and 1 base from J, leaving 13 bases between. Germline V gives CDR1 MDHEN, CDR2 SYDVKM. CDR3 sequence (DNA): TGTGCCAGCAGTTATGGGACGGGGAGGAACACTGAAGCTTTCTTT. Its protein is CASSYGTGRNTEAFF.

The rearrangement uses TRBV5-8 and TRBJ2-1; 13 nucleotides match TRBD2. Germline-derived CDR1 and CDR2 are SGHTS and YDEGEE. The CDR3 covers 15 residues. V dropped 0 bases and J dropped 9; count of bases not matched to a gene: 3. DNA for the CDR3: TGTGCCAGCAGCTTGGGACTAGCGGGGGGAGGTGAGCAGTTCTTC. It translates to CASSLGLAGGGEQFF.

The gene calls are TRBV11-1 and TRBJ2-5; D possibly matches TRBD1 or TRBD2 (5 bases each). The CDR3 runs to 13 residues. The ends were cut back, 3 bases at V and 5 bases at J, with 10 bases in the middle. The germline V gene has CDR1 SGHAT and CDR2 FQDESV (reference sequence). CDR3 sequence reads: CASSFLAGETQYF. CDR3 bases: TGTGCCAGCAGCTTCCTAGCAGGGGAGACCCAGTACTTC.

The chain combines TRBV28 with TRBJ2-4; 7 bases are a match to TRBD2. The germline CDR1 and CDR2 sequences are MDHEN and SYDVKM. This CDR3 has 16 residues. V shed 4 bases, J shed 0 bases, and the junction held 6 bases outside the gene matches. CDR3 protein: CASSSLAELAKNIQYF. The CDR3 DNA reads as TGTGCCAGCAGTTCTCTAGCGGAATTAGCCAAAAACATTCAGTACTTC.

The chain couples TRBV5-8 to TRBJ2-1; 9 positions agree with TRBD2. This CDR3 is built from 15 residues. V gave up 3 bases and J gave up 0 bases; unmatched junction bases: 1. The germline CDR1 and CDR2 sequences are SGHTS and YDEGEE. The CDR3: CASSYSGSSYNEQFF. The DNA of the CDR3 is TGTGCCAGCAGCTATAGCGGGAGCTCCTACAATGAGCAGTTCTTC.

V and J are TRBV5-5 and TRBJ1-5; possible D gene TRBD1, 6 bases. Per germline, CDR1 SGHKS and CDR2 YYEKEE (reference sequence). V lost 0 bases and J 4 bases, leaving 11 bases between the germline ends. This CDR3 is 15 amino acids long. The CDR3 nucleotides read TGTGCCAGCAGCTTGGTGGGGGCCCCAAATCAGCCCCAGCATTTT. Protein product: CASSLVGAPNQPQHF.

The V call is TRBV2, the J call TRBJ2-5; 9 bases align to TRBD1. Germline V CDR1 and CDR2: SNHLY, FYNNEI. This CDR3 is built from 12 residues. V was pared by 6 bases and J by 7 bases, with 3 bases of the junction left unmatched. The CDR3 reads CASRTGGGTQYF. In DNA, the CDR3 is TGTGCCAGCAGGACAGGGGGGGGGACCCAGTACTTC.

This chain links TRBV5-1 with TRBJ2-3; 11 positions match TRBD2. Germline V gives CDR1 SGHRS, CDR2 YFSETQ. The J segment lost 1 base and the V segment lost 7 bases, leaving 5 bases of the junction unmatched. CDR3 length: 15 amino acids. The CDR3 reads CASPTTSGGTDTQYF. The CDR3 nucleotides are TGCGCCAGCCCGACGACTAGCGGGGGCACAGATACGCAGTATTTT.

The chain combines TRBV9 with TRBJ2-3; 7 bases fit TRBD2. This CDR3 spans 16 amino acids. Trimming at V came to 4 bases and at J to 2 bases, leaving 10 bases not matched to a gene. From germline, CDR1 is SGDLS and CDR2 YYNGEE. The CDR3 nucleotides are TGTGCCAGCAGCCCCCTACGGCGGGGGTACACAGATACGCAGTATTTT. Its protein is CASSPLRRGYTDTQYF.

This chain uses TRBV4-1 with TRBJ1-1; D is possibly TRBD1 (6 bases). The CDR3 is made up of 13 amino acids. Trimming removed 1 base at V and 5 bases at J, with 8 bases between. Germline V gene sequence: CDR1 MGHRA, CDR2 YSYEKL. CDR3 sequence: CASSQVGATEAFF. DNA for the CDR3: TGCGCCAGCAGCCAAGTGGGGGCGACTGAAGCTTTCTTT.

This clone appeared a single time. V gene TRBV10-3 combines with J gene TRBJ1-2, with a tentative D call TRBD1 (5 bases). V dropped 7 bases and J dropped 0 bases, with 12 bases sitting between them. This CDR3 comprises 14 residues. The germline V gene encodes CDR1 ENHRY and CDR2 SYGVKD. This chain's CDR3 is CAITDSATNYGYTF. CDR3 nucleotide sequence: TGTGCCATCACCGACAGTGCTACTAACTATGGCTACACCTTC.

The V gene is TRBV30, the J gene TRBJ2-2; a possible D gene is TRBD1 (6 bases). CDR1 is GTSNPN, CDR2 SVGIG, per germline (reference sequence). The V and J ends lost 0 bases and 6 bases respectively, with 14 bases between them. This CDR3 is built from 15 residues. CDR3 DNA sequence: TGTGCCTGGAGTGTACCCCGGACAGACGCCGGGGAGCTGTTTTTT. Amino acids: CAWSVPRTDAGELFF.

A remark on this clone: This may be a read error, as it is one base from a much larger clone. At the DNA level, this CDR3 is encoded by other sequences in the same sample as well. This chain connects TRBV3-1 (or the pseudogene TRBV3-2) to TRBJ1-1, with D perhaps matching TRBD1 (5 bases). CDR1 is LGHDT, CDR2 YNNKEL, per germline (reference sequence). The CDR3 runs 11 residues. Trimming removed 3 bases at V and 6 bases at J, with 5 bases between. CDR3 loop: CASSQGAEAFF. The CDR3 DNA follows: TGTGCCAGCAGCCAGGGGGCTGAAGCTTTCTTT.

This chain links TRBV2 with TRBJ1-1, with TRBD1 identical over 10 bases. Trimming took 6 bases from V and 4 from J; bases not matched to a gene: 2. There are 13 residues in the CDR3. The germline gives CDR1 SNHLY, CDR2 FYNNEI. The CDR3 sequence: CASRDRGTTEAFF. The CDR3 DNA sequence: TGTGCCAGCAGGGACAGGGGGACCACTGAAGCTTTCTTT.

The J gene is TRBJ2-2, the V gene TRBV6-1; 8 positions match TRBD2. In germline, CDR1 is MNHNS, CDR2 SASEGT. The CDR3 is made up of 15 amino acids. After removal of 0 bases from V and 6 bases from J, the junction contained 3 bases not matched to a gene. CDR3 in amino acids: CASSEALAGAGELFF. CDR3 DNA sequence: TGTGCCAGCAGTGAAGCTCTAGCGGGCGCCGGGGAGCTGTTTTTT.

This chain connects TRBV7-9 to TRBJ2-3; 14 bases align to TRBD2. J was trimmed by 4 bases and V by 4 bases; bases with no gene match: 10. Germline V gene data show CDR1 as SEHNR and CDR2 as FQNEAQ (reference sequence). This CDR3 is 18 amino acids long. The CDR3 region is CASSSGLAGVSWADTQYF. CDR3 DNA: TGTGCCAGCAGCTCGGGACTAGCGGGAGTGAGTTGGGCAGATACGCAGTATTTT.

The rearrangement joins TRBV18 to TRBJ2-5, with no clear D. The CDR3 spans 14 residues. Looked up from germline, CDR1 is KGHSH and CDR2 is LQKENI. Trimming removed 1 base from V and 0 bases from J, with 6 bases in between. CDR3 sequence: CASSPLQYQETQYF. DNA of the CDR3: TGTGCCAGCTCACCACTACAGTACCAAGAGACCCAGTACTTC.

The rearrangement links TRBV5-5 to TRBJ1-2, with TRBD1 matching 12 bases. Germline assignment: CDR1 SGHKS and CDR2 YYEKEE (reference sequence). The CDR3 runs 14 residues. J lost 7 bases, V lost 6 bases, and 7 bases had no gene match. The CDR3 region has the DNA TGTGCCAGCACCATCCGGGACAGGGGGCCTGGCTACACCTTC. It codes for CASTIRDRGPGYTF.

The J gene is TRBJ1-5, the V gene TRBV30; D may be TRBD1 (5 bases). The CDR3 loop spans 12 amino acids. CDR1 GTSNPN and CDR2 SVGIG come from the germline V gene (reference sequence). V shed 1 base and J shed 8 bases, with 9 bases lying between them. CDR3 protein: CAWSAGFKPQHF. The CDR3 nucleotides are TGTGCCTGGAGTGCAGGGTTTAAGCCCCAGCATTTT.

CDR3 nucleotide sequence: TGTGCCAGCAGTTACTCCTTTGATAATTCACCCCTCCACTTT. It encodes CASSYSFDNSPLHF. The chain recombines TRBV6-6 with TRBJ1-6, with no clear D. The ends were cut back, 0 bases at V and 5 bases at J, with 5 bases in the middle. Germline V gene sequence: CDR1 MNHNY, CDR2 SVGAGI (reference sequence). The CDR3 totals 14 residues.

This clone was counted between two and nine times. CDR3: CAYLQGQETQYF. CDR3 coding DNA: TGTGCCTACTTACAGGGCCAAGAGACCCAGTACTTC. The chain couples TRBV30 to TRBJ2-5, with D perhaps TRBD1 (6 bases). V lost 7 bases and J 1 base, leaving 10 bases between the germline ends. The CDR3 length is 12 residues. Germline V lookup: CDR1 GTSNPN, CDR2 SVGIG (reference sequence).

This chain connects TRBV19 to TRBJ2-1; TRBD2 agrees at 11 bases. The J segment lost 1 base and the V segment lost 5 bases, leaving 4 bases of the junction unmatched. CDR1 and CDR2 from the germline V gene are LNHDA and SQIVND (reference sequence). The CDR3 extends over 16 amino acids. The CDR3 coding sequence is TGTGCCAGTAGTTCCCGACTAGCGGGATCCTACAATGAGCAGTTCTTC. Protein product: CASSSRLAGSYNEQFF.

This clone appeared once. The chain links TRBV11-1 to TRBJ2-7; TRBD1 might be the D (6 bases). Deletions cut 2 bases from V and 0 bases from J, with 8 bases between. Germline V lookup: CDR1 SGHAT, CDR2 FQDESV (reference sequence). The CDR3 runs to 14 residues. The CDR3 loop reads CASSLRDNSYEQYF. In DNA form, the CDR3 reads TGTGCCAGCAGCTTACGGGACAACTCCTACGAGCAGTACTTC. Supplemented by reference TRBV11-1 and TRBJ2-7, the full variable domain reads EAEVAQSPRYKITEKSQAVAFWCDPISGHATLYWYRQILGQGPELLVQFQDESVVDDSQLPKDRFSAERLKGVDSTLKIQPAELGDSAMYLCASSLRDNSYEQYFGPGTRLTVT.

The gene calls are TRBV5-1 and TRBJ1-6; D remains unclear. The V and J ends lost 0 bases and 5 bases respectively, with 3 bases between them. CDR1 is SGHRS, CDR2 YFSETQ, per germline. The CDR3 runs 13 residues. The CDR3 here is CASSLVNNSPLHF. CDR3 DNA sequence: TGCGCCAGCAGCTTGGTAAATAATTCACCCCTCCACTTT.

The J gene is TRBJ2-7, the V gene TRBV18; 14 bases are a match to TRBD2. This CDR3 spans 15 amino acids. Germline V gene lookup returns CDR1 KGHSH and CDR2 LQKENI. The trim removed 3 bases at V and 3 bases at J, leaving 1 base unmatched. This CDR3 is CASSPGTSGGYEQYF. DNA for the CDR3: TGTGCCAGCTCACCCGGGACTAGCGGGGGCTACGAGCAGTACTTC.

The rearrangement joins TRBV5-6 to TRBJ2-7; D gene uncertain. CDR1 and CDR2 (germline): SGHDT, YYEEEE. This CDR3 is 13 amino acids long. V dropped 3 bases and J dropped 0 bases, with 7 bases sitting between them. The CDR3 loop reads CASSYYSSYEQYF. The CDR3 bases are TGTGCCAGCAGCTATTACAGCTCCTACGAGCAGTACTTC.

V usage is TRBV5-5 and J usage is TRBJ1-2; D unresolved. This CDR3 region has 14 residues. V lost 2 bases and J lost 5, with 13 bases in between. The germline CDR1 and CDR2 sequences are SGHKS and YYEKEE (reference sequence). In DNA, the CDR3 is TGTGCCAGCAGCTTAAGCTCTATTGGATATGGCTACACCTTC. This codes for CASSLSSIGYGYTF. Full variable domain (outside the CDR3, taken from reference TRBV5-5 and TRBJ1-2): DAGVTQSPTHLIKTRGQQVTLRCSPISGHKSVSWYQQVLGQGPQFIFQYYEKEERGRGNFPDRFSARQFPNYSSELNVNALLLGDSALYLCASSLSSIGYGYTFGSGTRLTVV.

The chain joins TRBV9 to TRBJ2-5; 7 bases are a match to TRBD1. Germline V lookup: CDR1 SGDLS, CDR2 YYNGEE. V trimming: 5 bases; J trimming: 2 bases; junction bases outside the gene matches: 3. The CDR3 has 13 amino acids. CDR3 in DNA: TGTGCCAGCAGAGTCAGGGGGCAAGAGACCCAGTACTTC. This sequence encodes CASRVRGQETQYF.

The J gene is TRBJ2-2, the V gene TRBV9; D tentatively reads TRBD1 or TRBD2 (5 bases each). CDR3 length equals 15 residues. Germline values: CDR1 SGDLS, CDR2 YYNGEE. Trimming took 2 bases from V and 2 from J, leaving 10 bases between them. CDR3 coding DNA: TGTGCCAGCAGCGTCCGGGGCTTAAACACCGGGGAGCTGTTTTTT. As protein: CASSVRGLNTGELFF.

About this clone: In the same sample, other DNA sequences code for this CDR3. The chain is built from TRBV6-5 and TRBJ1-5; 8 bases agree with TRBD1. Trimming removed 6 bases from V and 6 bases from J; junction bases left unmatched: 7. Germline V gene lookup returns CDR1 MNHEY and CDR2 SVGAGI. The CDR3 length is 14 residues. This CDR3 reads CASSPYRGGQPQHF. DNA for the CDR3: TGTGCCAGCAGCCCCTACAGGGGGGGTCAGCCCCAGCATTTT.

This chain uses TRBV6-2 or TRBV6-3 with TRBJ2-3; D gene unclear. CDR3 length: 13 residues. With 0 bases removed from V and 2 bases from J, the gap between germline ends came to 3 bases. Germline-derived CDR1 and CDR2 are MNHEY and SVGEGT. The CDR3 region is CASSYSDTDTQYF. Here the CDR3 DNA reads TGTGCCAGCAGTTACTCAGACACAGATACGCAGTATTTT.

The CDR3 is CASRGDSRGNTIYF. In nucleotides, the CDR3 is TGTGCCAGCAGAGGAGACAGCCGTGGAAACACCATATATTTT. This rearrangement joins TRBV6-5 to TRBJ1-3; D is perhaps TRBD1 (5 bases). V was shortened by 6 bases and J by 3 bases, with 12 bases between the two germline ends. CDR3 size: 14 residues. CDR1 is MNHEY, CDR2 SVGAGI, per germline.